The rows below give T cell receptor beta chains drawn from one sample of a study of shared T cell receptors in the human thymus. Using immunoSEQ multiplex PCR, the repertoire was profiled, and TCRdb retains in-frame clones only, with some absent. The table includes hundreds of thousands of clones, over 75% detected once. The data also belong to a second study, concerning human thymus T cells.

Sequenced input: thymocytes. These receptors all stem from a boy in the first two years of life with a congenital heart defect. CDR3s include the opening cysteine and the closing phenylalanine or tryptophan. Each record gives: J gene, D gene, V gene, CDR3 protein, CDR3 DNA. A D gene is named only where the DNA matches it firmly.

TRBJ2-7 TRBD2 TRBV19 CATSPRLAGEKQYF TGTGCCACCAGTCCTAGACTAGCGGGAGAAAAGCAGTACTTC
TRBJ2-1 TRBD2 TRBV28 CASNPRRGRVWNEQFF TGTGCCAGCAATCCGCGCCGCGGGAGGGTATGGAATGAGCAGTTCTTC
TRBJ2-5 TRBD2 TRBV28 CAPREGKETQYF TGTGCCCCCAGGGAGGGAAAAGAGACCCAGTACTTC
TRBJ2-2 TRBD2 TRBV10-3 CAISERGGLAGPNTGELFF TGTGCCATCAGTGAGAGGGGAGGACTAGCGGGGCCGAACACCGGGGAGCTGTTTTTT
TRBJ2-5 TRBD1 TRBV5-1 CASSLNGQGPTMETQYF TGCGCCAGCAGCTTGAACGGACAGGGGCCTACGATGGAGACCCAGTACTTC
TRBJ1-5 NA TRBV7-9 CASSEPNQPQHF TGTGCCAGCAGCGAGCCCAATCAGCCCCAGCATTTT
TRBJ1-5 TRBD1 TRBV28 CASSLKDRGNQPQHF TGTGCCAGCAGTTTAAAGGACAGGGGGAATCAGCCCCAGCATTTT
TRBJ2-7 NA TRBV7-2 CASSLYGTPYEQYF TGTGCCAGCAGCTTATATGGGACACCGTACGAGCAGTACTTC
TRBJ2-7 TRBD2 TRBV19 CASSIGRGREGPLYEQYF TGTGCCAGTAGTATAGGGAGGGGCCGGGAGGGCCCCCTCTACGAGCAGTACTTC
TRBJ2-5 NA TRBV9 CASSVGESETQYF TGTGCCAGCAGCGTAGGGGAGTCGGAGACCCAGTACTTC
TRBJ1-2 NA TRBV10-3 CAISEPVREGYTF TGTGCCATCAGTGAACCTGTGAGGGAGGGCTACACCTTC